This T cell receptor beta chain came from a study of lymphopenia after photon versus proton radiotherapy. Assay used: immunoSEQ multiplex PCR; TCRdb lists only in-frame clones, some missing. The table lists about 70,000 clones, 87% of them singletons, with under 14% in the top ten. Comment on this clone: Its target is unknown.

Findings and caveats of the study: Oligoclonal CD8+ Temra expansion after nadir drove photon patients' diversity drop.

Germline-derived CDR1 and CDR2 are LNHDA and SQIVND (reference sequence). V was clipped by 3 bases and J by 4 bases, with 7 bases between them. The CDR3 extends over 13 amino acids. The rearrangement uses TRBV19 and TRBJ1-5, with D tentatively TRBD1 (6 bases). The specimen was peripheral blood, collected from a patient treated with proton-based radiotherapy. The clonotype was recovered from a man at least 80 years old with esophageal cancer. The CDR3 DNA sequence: TGTGCCAGTAGTATGACAGGTAATCAGCCCCAGCATTTT. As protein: CASSMTGNQPQHF.